This TCR beta chain stems from a study of blood T cell repertoires in COVID-19 (TCRdb year 2020). As for the study more broadly: The collaborator samples originated in the United States, Italy and Spain and spanned the acute and convalescent phases of COVID-19. The sample metadata nearly always contained a de-identified subject ID, COVID-19 status, age in years and sex. Where available, HLA class I and class II types were obtained from metadata supplied by the sample provider rather than from assay-based typing. A freely available public database, intended as a resource for researchers studying the immune response to SARS-CoV-2, is where the repertoires were released. The dataset comprised deeply sampled blood TCRbeta repertoires from subjects exposed to, actively infected with, or recovered from COVID-19. The samples were drawn from the first 160 participants of the ongoing ImmuneRACE study and from 1,200 or so subjects provided by 6 global collaborators. The material from the prospective study consisted of cDNA or gDNA derived from T cells, B-cell-depleted T cells, or PBMCs.

The immunoSEQ Assay, a bias-controlled multiplex PCR, was used to amplify TCRbeta CDR3 regions from genomic DNA. On the study's bioinformatics: Nucleated cell counts per sample were estimated from amplification of reference gene primers within the assay. To quantify the absolute abundance of each unique TCRbeta CDR3 rearrangement, sequence reads were collapsed and filtered. For each sample, productive Simpson clonality was calculated as the square root of Simpson's diversity index across productive rearrangements. The source is immuneACCESS, and TCRdb retained only in-frame sequences with V and J called. Part of the clones is not carried over; for the studies checked, unresolved V genes explain less than half of this, and the remainder is unexplained. That table gives V, J and clone size, and the DNA gave D and trimming. Present in this sample are more than 100,000 clones, 84% of which were seen just once. Of the sample, 9.5% to 15% is held by the ten largest clones.

Study-level results and caveats: The amount of clinical and demographic metadata varied by source and participant and was provided uncurated.

Remarks on this clone: No cognate antigen has been identified for it. No base qualities exist here, and no much larger clone lies one base off it.

Trimming accounts for 0 bases at V and 3 bases at J, while the number of junction bases matched to no gene is 4. The CDR3 contains 16 residues, cysteine and phenylalanine counted. Only the CDR3 region is kept as DNA, spanning 48 bases read in frame from base 1. Taken from the germline V gene (reference sequence), the CDR1 and CDR2 loops are LNHNV and YYDKDF. Samples from volunteer blood donors who had recovered from COVID-19 were contributed by a second Seattle source. Each collaborating institution followed its own protocols to collect whole blood in K2EDTA tubes. For TCRbeta analysis, collaborators shipped samples as frozen whole blood, isolated PBMCs, or DNA extracted from either of those sample types.

Sequencing was performed on peripheral blood. The receptor's source is a woman between 25 and 40 years old who had recovered from COVID-19. The rearrangement joined TRBV15 to TRBJ2-5, and 10 junction bases match TRBD2. The CDR3 region: CATSRDFGLAEETQYF. The sequenced DNA is TGTGCCACCAGCAGAGACTTTGGACTAGCGGAAGAGACCCAGTACTTC.